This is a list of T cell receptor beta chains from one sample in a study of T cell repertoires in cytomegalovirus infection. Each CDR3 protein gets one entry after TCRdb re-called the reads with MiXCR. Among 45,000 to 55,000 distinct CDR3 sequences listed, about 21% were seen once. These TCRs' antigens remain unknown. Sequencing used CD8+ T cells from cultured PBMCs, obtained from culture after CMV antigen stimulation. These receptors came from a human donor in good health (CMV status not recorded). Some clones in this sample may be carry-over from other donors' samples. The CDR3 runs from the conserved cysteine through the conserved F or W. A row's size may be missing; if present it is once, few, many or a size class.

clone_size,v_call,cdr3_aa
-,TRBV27,CASSLAGGNFYEQYF
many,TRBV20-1,CSARGDIGLYGYTF
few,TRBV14,CASSHHPLTSGRIELFF
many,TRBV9,CASRGDTGELFF
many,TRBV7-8,CASSLTGNTGELFF
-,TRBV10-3,CAISEERQGANEKLFF
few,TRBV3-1,CASSPQGVSTDTQYF
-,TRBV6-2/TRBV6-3,CASSYSYLGLNTEAFF
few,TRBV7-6,CASSFPAGGDTEAFF
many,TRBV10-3,CAISEVPAPGYEQYF
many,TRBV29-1,CSVEGSLADTQYF
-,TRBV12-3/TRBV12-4,CASTLGSTQYF
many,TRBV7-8,CASSPAASGTLADTQYF
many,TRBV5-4,CASSPGEETYEQYF
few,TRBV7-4,CASSSDRVGTGELFF
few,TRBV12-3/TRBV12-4,CASSLYGGLARSEYTDTQCF
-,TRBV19,CASSSSGNNEQFF
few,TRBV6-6,CASRQRTGGAGPSYEQYF
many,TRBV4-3,CASSVSGHGYTF
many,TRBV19,CASSSDRGTVNEQFF
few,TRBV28,CASRVQGIPEAFF
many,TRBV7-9,CASSSGGGESYNEQFF
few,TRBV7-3,CASSLRDSYNEQFF
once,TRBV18,CASSPETGYSYEQYF
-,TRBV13,CASSLGLRGDSYGYTF
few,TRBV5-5,CASSLGQGGYNEQFF
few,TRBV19,CASSWRNTEAFF
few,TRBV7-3,CASSPQDRLAGAWSQYF
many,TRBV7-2,CASSLGYQETQYF
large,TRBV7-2,CASSLILAGGDTQYF
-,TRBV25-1,CASSEQGNNQPQHF
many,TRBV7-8,CASSFPTGVTEAFF
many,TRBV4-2,CASSPHQGSEQYF
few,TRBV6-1,CASSERMEIMNTEAFF
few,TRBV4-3,CASSLGASSSYNEQFF
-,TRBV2,CASSPNRNYEQYF
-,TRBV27,CASRNTGQGSTSGGDNEQFF
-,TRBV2,CASRVDYGYTF
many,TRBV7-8,CASSRRDEEGSPLHF
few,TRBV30,CAWSVRGDLTYEQYF
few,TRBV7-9,CASSGQGEAEQYF
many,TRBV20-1,CSARDILAGYNEQFF